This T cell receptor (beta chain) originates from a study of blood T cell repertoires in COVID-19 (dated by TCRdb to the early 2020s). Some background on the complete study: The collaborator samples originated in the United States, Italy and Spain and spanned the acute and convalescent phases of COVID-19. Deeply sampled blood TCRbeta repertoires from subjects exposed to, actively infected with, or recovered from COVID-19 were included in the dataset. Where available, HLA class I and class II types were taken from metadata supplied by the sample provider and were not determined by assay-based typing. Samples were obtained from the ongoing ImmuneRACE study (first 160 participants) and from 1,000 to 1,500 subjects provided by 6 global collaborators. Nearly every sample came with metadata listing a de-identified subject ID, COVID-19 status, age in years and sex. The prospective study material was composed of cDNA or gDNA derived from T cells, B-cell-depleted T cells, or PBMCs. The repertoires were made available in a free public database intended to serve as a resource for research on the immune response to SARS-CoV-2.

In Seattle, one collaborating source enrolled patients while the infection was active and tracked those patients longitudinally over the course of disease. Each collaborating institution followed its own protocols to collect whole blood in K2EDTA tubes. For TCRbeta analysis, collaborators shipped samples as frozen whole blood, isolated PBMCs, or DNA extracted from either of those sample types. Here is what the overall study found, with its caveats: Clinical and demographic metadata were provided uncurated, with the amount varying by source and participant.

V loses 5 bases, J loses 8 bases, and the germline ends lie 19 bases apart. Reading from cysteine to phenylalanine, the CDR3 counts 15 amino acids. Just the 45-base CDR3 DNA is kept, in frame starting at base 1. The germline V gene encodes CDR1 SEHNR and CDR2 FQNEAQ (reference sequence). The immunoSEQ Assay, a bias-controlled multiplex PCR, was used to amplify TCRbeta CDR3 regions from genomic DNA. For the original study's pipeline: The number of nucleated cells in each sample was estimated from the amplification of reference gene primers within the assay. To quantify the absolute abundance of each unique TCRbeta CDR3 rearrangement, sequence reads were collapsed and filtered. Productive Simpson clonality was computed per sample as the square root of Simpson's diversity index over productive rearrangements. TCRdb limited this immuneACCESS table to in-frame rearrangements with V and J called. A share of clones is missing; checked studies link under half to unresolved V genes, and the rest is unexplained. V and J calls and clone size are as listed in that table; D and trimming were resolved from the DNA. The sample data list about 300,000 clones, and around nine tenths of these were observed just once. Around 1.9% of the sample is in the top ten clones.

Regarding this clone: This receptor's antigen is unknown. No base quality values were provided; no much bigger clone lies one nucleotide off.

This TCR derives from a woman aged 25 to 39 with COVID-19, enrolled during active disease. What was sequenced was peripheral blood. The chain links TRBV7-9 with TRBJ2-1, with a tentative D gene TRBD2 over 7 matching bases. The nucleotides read TGTGCCAGCAGCACCGAGGGGGGGCTACAAGATGAGCAGTTCTTC. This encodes CASSTEGGLQDEQFF. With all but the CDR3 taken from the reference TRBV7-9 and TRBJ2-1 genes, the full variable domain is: DTGVSQNPRHKITKRGQNVTFRCDPISEHNRLYWYRQTLGQGPEFLTYFQNEAQLEKSRLLSDRFSAERPKGSFSTLEIQRTEQGDSAMYLCASSTEGGLQDEQFFGPGTRLTVL.